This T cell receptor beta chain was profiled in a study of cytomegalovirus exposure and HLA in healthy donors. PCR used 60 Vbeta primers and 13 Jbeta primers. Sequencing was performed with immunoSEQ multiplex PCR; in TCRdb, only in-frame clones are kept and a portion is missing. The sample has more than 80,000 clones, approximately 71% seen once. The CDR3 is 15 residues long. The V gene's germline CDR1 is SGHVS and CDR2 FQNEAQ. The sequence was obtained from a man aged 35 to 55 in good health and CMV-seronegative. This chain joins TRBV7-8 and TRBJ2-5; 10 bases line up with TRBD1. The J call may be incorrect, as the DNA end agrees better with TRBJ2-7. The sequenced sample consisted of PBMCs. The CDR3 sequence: CASSSLTGGPYEQYF. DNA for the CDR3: TGTGCCAGCAGCTCGTTGACAGGGGGCCCCTACGAGCAGTACTTC.